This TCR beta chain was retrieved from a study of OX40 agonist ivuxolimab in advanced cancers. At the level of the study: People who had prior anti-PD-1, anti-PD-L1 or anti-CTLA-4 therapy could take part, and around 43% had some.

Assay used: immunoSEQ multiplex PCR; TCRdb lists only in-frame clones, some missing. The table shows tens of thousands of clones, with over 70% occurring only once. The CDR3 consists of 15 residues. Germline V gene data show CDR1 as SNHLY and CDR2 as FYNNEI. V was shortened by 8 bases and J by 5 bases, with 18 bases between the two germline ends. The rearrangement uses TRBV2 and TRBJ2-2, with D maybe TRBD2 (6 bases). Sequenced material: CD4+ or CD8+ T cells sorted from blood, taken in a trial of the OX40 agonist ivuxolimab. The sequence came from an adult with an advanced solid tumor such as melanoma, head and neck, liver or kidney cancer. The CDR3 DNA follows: TGTGCCAGCCTCGGGACCCTAGGAGGGACCGGGGAGCTGTTTTTT. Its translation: CASLGTLGGTGELFF.